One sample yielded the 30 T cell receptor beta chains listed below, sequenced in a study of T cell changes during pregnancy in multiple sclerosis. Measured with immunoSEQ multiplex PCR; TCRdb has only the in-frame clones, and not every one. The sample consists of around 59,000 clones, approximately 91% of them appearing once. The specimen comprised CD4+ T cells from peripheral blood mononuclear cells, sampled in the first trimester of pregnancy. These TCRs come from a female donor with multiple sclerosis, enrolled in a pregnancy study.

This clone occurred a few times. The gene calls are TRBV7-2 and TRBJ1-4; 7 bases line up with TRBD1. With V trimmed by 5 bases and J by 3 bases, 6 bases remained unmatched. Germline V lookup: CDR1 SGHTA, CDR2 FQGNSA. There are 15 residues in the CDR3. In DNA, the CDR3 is TGTGCCAGCAGCCTTCAGACAGGGCCTAATGAAAAACTGTTTTTT. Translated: CASSLQTGPNEKLFF.

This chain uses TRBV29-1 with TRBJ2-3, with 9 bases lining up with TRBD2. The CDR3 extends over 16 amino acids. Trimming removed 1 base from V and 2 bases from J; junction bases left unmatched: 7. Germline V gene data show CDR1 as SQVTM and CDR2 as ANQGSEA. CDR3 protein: CSVEGFAGLATDTQYF. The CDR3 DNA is TGCAGCGTTGAAGGCTTCGCGGGACTAGCCACAGATACGCAGTATTTT.

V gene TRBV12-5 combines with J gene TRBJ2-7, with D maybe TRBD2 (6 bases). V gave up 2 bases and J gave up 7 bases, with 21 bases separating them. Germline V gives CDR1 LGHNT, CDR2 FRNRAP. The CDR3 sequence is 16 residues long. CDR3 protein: CASGLSPGSPPGEQYF. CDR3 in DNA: TGTGCTAGTGGTTTGTCACCCGGGAGCCCTCCGGGAGAGCAGTACTTC.

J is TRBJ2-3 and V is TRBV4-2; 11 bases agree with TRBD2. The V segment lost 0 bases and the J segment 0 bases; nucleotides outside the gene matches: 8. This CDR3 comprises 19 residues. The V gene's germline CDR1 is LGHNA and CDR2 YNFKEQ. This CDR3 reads CASSQDARLAGSSTDTQYF. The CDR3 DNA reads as TGTGCCAGCAGCCAAGACGCCCGACTAGCGGGATCTAGCACAGATACGCAGTATTTT.

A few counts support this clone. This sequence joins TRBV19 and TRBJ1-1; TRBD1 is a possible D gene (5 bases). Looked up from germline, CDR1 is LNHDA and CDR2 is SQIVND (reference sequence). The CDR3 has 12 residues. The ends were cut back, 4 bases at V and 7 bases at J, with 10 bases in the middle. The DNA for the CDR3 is TGTGCCAGTAGTACGGGGGTGAGTGAAGCTTTCTTT. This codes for CASSTGVSEAFF.

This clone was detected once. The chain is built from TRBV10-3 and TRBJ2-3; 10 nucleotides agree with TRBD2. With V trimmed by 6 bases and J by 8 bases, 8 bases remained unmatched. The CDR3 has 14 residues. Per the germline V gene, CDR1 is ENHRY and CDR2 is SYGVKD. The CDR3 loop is CAIRSSGGEGTQYF. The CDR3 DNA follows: TGTGCCATCAGGTCCAGCGGGGGGGAGGGTACGCAGTATTTT.

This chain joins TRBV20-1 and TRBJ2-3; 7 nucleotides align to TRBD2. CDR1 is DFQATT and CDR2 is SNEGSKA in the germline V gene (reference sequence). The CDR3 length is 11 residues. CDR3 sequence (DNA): TGCTTAGCGGGCGGCACAGATACGCAGTATTTT. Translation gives CLAGGTDTQYF.

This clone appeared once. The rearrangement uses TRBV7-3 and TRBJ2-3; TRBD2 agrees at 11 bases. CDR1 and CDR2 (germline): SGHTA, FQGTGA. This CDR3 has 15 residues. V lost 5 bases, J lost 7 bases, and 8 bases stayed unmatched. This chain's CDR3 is CASSPGSGGGYTQYF. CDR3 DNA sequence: TGTGCCAGCAGCCCGGGTAGCGGGGGGGGATATACGCAGTATTTT.

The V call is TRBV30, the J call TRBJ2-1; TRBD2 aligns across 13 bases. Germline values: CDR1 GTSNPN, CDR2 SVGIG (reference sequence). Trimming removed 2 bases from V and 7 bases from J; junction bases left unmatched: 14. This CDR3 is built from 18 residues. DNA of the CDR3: TGTGCCTGGAGTCGCTTTTGGACTAGCGGGGGCCTGGGTAATGAGCAGTTCTTC. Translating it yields CAWSRFWTSGGLGNEQFF.

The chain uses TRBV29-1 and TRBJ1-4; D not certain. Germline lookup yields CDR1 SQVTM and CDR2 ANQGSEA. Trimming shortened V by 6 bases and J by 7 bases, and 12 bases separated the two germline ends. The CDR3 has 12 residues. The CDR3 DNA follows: TGCAGCGTAAGAGGAGAGGGTGAAAAACTGTTTTTT. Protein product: CSVRGEGEKLFF. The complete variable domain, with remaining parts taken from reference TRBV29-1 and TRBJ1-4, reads SAVISQKPSRDICQRGTSLTIQCQVDSQVTMMFWYRQQPGQSLTLIATANQGSEATYESGFVIDKFPISRPNLTFSTLTVSNMSPEDSSIYLCSVRGEGEKLFFGSGTQLSVL.

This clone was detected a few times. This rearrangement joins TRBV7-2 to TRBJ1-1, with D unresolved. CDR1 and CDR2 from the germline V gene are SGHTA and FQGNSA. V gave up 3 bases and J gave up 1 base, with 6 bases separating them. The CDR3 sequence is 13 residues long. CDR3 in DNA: TGTGCCAGCAGCTTGCCGGGGAACACTGAAGCTTTCTTT. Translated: CASSLPGNTEAFF.

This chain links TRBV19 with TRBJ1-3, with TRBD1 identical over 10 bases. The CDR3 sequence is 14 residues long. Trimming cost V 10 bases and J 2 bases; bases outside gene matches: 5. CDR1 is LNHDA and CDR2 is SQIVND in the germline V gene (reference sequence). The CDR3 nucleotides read TGTGCCACACGACAGGGGGCTACTGGAAACACCATATATTTT. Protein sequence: CATRQGATGNTIYF.

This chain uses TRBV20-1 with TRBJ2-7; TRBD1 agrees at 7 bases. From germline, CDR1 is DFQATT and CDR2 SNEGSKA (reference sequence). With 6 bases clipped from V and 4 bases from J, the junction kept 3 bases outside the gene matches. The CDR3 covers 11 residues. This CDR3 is CSAPDRYEQYF. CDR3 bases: TGCAGTGCACCGGACAGGTACGAGCAGTACTTC.

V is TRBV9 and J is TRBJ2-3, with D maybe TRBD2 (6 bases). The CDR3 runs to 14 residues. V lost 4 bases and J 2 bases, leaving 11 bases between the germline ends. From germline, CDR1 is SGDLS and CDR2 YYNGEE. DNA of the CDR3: TGTGCCAGCAGCACTAGGACTACCACAGATACGCAGTATTTT. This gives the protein CASSTRTTTDTQYF. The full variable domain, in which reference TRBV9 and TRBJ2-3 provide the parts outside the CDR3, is DSGVTQTPKHLITATGQRVTLRCSPRSGDLSVYWYQQSLDQGLQFLIQYYNGEERAKGNILERFSAQQFPDLHSELNLSSLELGDSALYFCASSTRTTTDTQYFGPGTRLTVL.

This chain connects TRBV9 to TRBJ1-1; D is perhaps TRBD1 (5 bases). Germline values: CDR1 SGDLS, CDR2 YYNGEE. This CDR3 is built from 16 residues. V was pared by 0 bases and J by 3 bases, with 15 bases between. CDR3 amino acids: CASSVAPGLGHTEAFF. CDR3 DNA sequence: TGTGCCAGCAGCGTAGCTCCGGGACTGGGCCACACTGAAGCTTTCTTT.

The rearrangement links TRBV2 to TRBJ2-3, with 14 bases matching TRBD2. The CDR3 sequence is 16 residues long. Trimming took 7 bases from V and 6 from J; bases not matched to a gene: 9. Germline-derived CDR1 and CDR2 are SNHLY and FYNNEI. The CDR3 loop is CASILRLAGGLDTQYF. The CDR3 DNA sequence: TGTGCCAGCATCCTCCGACTAGCGGGGGGGCTGGATACGCAGTATTTT.

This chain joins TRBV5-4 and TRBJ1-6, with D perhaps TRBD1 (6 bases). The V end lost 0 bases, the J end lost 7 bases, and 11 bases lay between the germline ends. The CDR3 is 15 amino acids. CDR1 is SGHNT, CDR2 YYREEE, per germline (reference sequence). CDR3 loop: CASSLGRQENSPLHF. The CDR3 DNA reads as TGTGCCAGCAGCTTGGGGAGACAGGAAAATTCACCCCTCCACTTT.

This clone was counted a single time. CDR3: CASSPPGRVNTEAFF. CDR3 DNA: TGTGCCAGCAGCCCGCCGGGCAGGGTGAACACTGAAGCTTTCTTT. The genes are TRBV6-5 and TRBJ1-1, with D perhaps matching TRBD1 (5 bases). Germline V gives CDR1 MNHEY, CDR2 SVGAGI. The CDR3 sequence is 15 residues long. Trimming removed 6 bases at V and 0 bases at J, with 14 bases between.

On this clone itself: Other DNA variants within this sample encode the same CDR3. The CDR3 here is CASSLAGGPSTDTQYF. Here the CDR3 DNA reads TGTGCCAGCAGTTTAGCGGGGGGGCCTAGCACAGATACGCAGTATTTT. The chain uses TRBV27 and TRBJ2-3; 9 bases are shared with TRBD2. Germline V gene sequence: CDR1 MNHEY, CDR2 SMNVEV (reference sequence). The V and J ends lost 2 bases and 0 bases, in that order; junction bases with no gene match: 3. The CDR3 loop spans 16 amino acids.

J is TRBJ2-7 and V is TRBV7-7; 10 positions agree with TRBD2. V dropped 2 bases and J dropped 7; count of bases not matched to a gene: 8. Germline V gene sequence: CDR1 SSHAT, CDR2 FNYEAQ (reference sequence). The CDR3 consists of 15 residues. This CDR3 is CASSLSSGGAQEQYF. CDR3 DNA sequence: TGTGCCAGCAGCTTAAGCAGCGGGGGGGCGCAGGAGCAGTACTTC. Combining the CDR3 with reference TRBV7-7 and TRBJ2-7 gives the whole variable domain GAGVSQSPRYKVTKRGQDVTLRCDPISSHATLYWYQQALGQGPEFLTYFNYEAQPDKSGLPSDRFSAERPEGSISTLTIQRTEQRDSAMYRCASSLSSGGAQEQYFGPGTRLTVT.

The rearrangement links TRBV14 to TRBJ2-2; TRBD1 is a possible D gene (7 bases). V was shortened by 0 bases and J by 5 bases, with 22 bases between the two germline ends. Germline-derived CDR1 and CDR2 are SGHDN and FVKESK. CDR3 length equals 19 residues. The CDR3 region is CASSQDKGARGRGTGELFF. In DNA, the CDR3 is TGTGCCAGCAGCCAAGACAAGGGGGCGCGGGGACGAGGGACCGGGGAGCTGTTTTTT.

CDR3 coding DNA: TGTGCCTGGAGTGTACCCGCAGGGATAAGTGAAAAACTGTTTTTT. This encodes CAWSVPAGISEKLFF. The rearrangement uses TRBV30 and TRBJ1-4; TRBD1 is a possible D gene (5 bases). CDR1 and CDR2 (germline): GTSNPN, SVGIG (reference sequence). The CDR3 runs 15 residues. Trimming removed 0 bases at V and 7 bases at J, with 15 bases between.

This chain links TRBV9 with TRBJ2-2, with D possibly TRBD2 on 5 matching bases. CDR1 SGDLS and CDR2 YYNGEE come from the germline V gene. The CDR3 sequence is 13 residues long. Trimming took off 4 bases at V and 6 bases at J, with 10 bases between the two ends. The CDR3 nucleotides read TGTGCCAGCAGCACCGCCGGGGCCGGGGAGCTGTTTTTT. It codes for CASSTAGAGELFF.

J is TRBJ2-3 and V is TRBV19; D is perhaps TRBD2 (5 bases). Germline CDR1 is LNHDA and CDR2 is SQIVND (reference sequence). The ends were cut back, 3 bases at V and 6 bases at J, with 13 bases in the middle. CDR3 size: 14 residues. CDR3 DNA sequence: TGTGCCAGTAGTATGTCAGGAGGTCGGGATACGCAGTATTTT. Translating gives CASSMSGGRDTQYF.

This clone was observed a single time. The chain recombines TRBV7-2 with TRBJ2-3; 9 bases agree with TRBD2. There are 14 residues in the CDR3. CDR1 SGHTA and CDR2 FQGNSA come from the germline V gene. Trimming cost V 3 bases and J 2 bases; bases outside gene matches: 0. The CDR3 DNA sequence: TGTGCCAGCAGCTTGGGACTAGCCACAGATACGCAGTATTTT. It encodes CASSLGLATDTQYF.

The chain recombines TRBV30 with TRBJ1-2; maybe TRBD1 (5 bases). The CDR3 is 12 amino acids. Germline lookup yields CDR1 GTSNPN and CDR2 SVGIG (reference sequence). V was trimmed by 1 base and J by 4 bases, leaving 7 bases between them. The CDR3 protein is CAWSAGAYGYTF. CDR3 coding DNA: TGTGCCTGGAGTGCTGGGGCCTATGGCTACACCTTC.

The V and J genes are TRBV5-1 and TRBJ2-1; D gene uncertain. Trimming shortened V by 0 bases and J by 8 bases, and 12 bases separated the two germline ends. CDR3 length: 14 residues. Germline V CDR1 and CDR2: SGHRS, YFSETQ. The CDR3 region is CASSLEPGPDEQFF. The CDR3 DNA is TGCGCCAGCAGCTTGGAGCCGGGTCCCGATGAGCAGTTCTTC.

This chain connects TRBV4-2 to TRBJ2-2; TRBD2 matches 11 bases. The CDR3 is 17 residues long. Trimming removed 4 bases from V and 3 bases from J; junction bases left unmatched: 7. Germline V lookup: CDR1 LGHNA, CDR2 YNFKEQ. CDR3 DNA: TGTGCCAGCAGCCCCGCGGCGGGACTAGCGGACACCGGGGAGCTGTTTTTT. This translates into CASSPAAGLADTGELFF.

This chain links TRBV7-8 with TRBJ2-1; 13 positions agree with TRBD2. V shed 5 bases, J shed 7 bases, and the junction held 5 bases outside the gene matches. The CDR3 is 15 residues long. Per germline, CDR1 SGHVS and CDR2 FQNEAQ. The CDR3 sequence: CASSRTSGGMNEQFF. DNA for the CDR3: TGTGCCAGCAGCCGGACTAGCGGGGGTATGAATGAGCAGTTCTTC. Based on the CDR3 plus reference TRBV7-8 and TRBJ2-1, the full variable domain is GAGVSQSPRYKVAKRGQDVALRCDPISGHVSLFWYQQALGQGPEFLTYFQNEAQLDKSGLPSDRFFAERPEGSVSTLKIQRTQQEDSAVYLCASSRTSGGMNEQFFGPGTRLTVL.

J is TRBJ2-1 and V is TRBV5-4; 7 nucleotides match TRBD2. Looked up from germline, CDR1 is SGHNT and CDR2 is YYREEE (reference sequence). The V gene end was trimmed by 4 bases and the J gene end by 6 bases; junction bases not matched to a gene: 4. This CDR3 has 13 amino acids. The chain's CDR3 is CASSLTSSNEQFF. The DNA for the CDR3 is TGTGCCAGCAGCCTGACTAGCAGCAATGAGCAGTTCTTC.